Sequencing of this T cell receptor (beta chain) was carried out in a study of Graves' ophthalmopathy and Graves' hyperthyroidism. For the study at large: Peripheral blood was collected at initial diagnosis, before any treatment. General study findings and limits: Most clonotypes expanded in thyroid above 0.001 frequency were present in blood too.

RNA served as the template for amplifying TCR beta CDR3 regions. A first-round RT-PCR used HTBI primers, followed by a second-round multiplex PCR. TCRdb analysed the multiplex PCR reads with MiXCR anew, one entry per CDR3 protein. The data show a few hundred thousand distinct CDR3 sequences, with roughly 17% seen just once and roughly 2.3% held by the top ten. The CDR3 is 16 residues long. V was cut by 0 bases and J by 3 bases, with 11 bases left in between. The germline V gene has CDR1 LGHDT and CDR2 YNNKEL (reference sequence). PBMCs had their origin in fresh peripheral blood (approximately 10 ml). Only a few counts were recorded for this clonotype. Its antigen is not identified.

The receptor was derived from an adult woman with stable Graves' hyperthyroidism. This sequence joins TRBV3-1 and TRBJ2-2; tentatively, D is TRBD2 (6 bases). The sample was peripheral blood. CDR3 sequence (DNA): TGTGCCAGCAGCCAAGATCTAGCTAGCGACACCGGGGAGCTGTTTTTT. The encoded protein is CASSQDLASDTGELFF.